A single sample is the source of the 29 T cell receptor beta chains below, sequenced in a study of OX40 agonist ivuxolimab in advanced cancers. The protocol was immunoSEQ multiplex PCR, while the TCRdb copy is restricted to in-frame clones and leaves out a portion. The sample holds 65,000 to 90,000 clones, about 92% seen once. The sequencing here drew on CD4+ or CD8+ T cells sorted from blood, taken in a trial of the OX40 agonist ivuxolimab. The receptors were gathered from an adult with an advanced solid tumor such as melanoma, head and neck, liver or kidney cancer.

The chain is built from TRBV9 and TRBJ2-1; tentatively, D is TRBD2 (6 bases). The CDR3 sequence is 15 residues long. Trimming took off 3 bases at V and 5 bases at J, with 15 bases between the two ends. CDR1 is SGDLS and CDR2 is YYNGEE in the germline V gene. This CDR3 reads CASSASGTDNNEQFF. DNA for the CDR3: TGTGCCAGCAGCGCCTCCGGGACTGACAACAATGAGCAGTTCTTC.

This chain uses TRBV7-8 with TRBJ1-1; unclear D gene. The length of the CDR3 is 13 residues. V gave up 2 bases and J gave up 6 bases, with 10 bases separating them. Germline assignment: CDR1 SGHVS and CDR2 FQNEAQ. Written as DNA, the CDR3 is TGTGCCAGCAGCTTAAGTTCTATTGCTGAAGCTTTCTTT. Translating gives CASSLSSIAEAFF.

The genes are TRBV6-1 and TRBJ1-4; 9 bases fit TRBD1. Germline assignment: CDR1 MNHNS and CDR2 SASEGT. V lost 5 bases and J lost 4; bases outside the gene matches: 5. The CDR3 runs to 15 residues. CDR3 nucleotide sequence: TGTGCCAGCAGTTTGTGGACAGGGGATAATGAAAAACTGTTTTTT. Protein sequence: CASSLWTGDNEKLFF.

The chain is built from TRBV19 and TRBJ2-2, with D perhaps TRBD1 or TRBD2 (5 bases each). Trimming took 3 bases from V and 0 from J, leaving 20 bases between them. The CDR3 has 19 residues. Germline-derived CDR1 and CDR2 are LNHDA and SQIVND (reference sequence). CDR3: CASSIRDGFLLANTGELFF. CDR3 bases: TGTGCCAGTAGTATCCGGGACGGTTTTTTACTCGCGAACACCGGGGAGCTGTTTTTT.

The chain couples TRBV27 to TRBJ1-4, with TRBD1 matching over 8 bases. Germline values: CDR1 MNHEY, CDR2 SMNVEV (reference sequence). The CDR3 extends over 15 amino acids. The J segment lost 0 bases and the V segment lost 6 bases, leaving 3 bases of the junction unmatched. CDR3: CASRDRVATNEKLFF. The CDR3 bases are TGTGCCAGCAGGGACAGGGTTGCAACTAATGAAAAACTGTTTTTT.

The CDR3 coding sequence is TGTGCCAGCAGCCCGTCGGAGGTTGAGGGCTCAAGCTATGGCTACACCTTC. This gives the protein CASSPSEVEGSSYGYTF. The V gene is TRBV7-6, the J gene TRBJ1-2; D gene unclear. Germline lookup yields CDR1 SGHVS and CDR2 FNYEAQ. The CDR3 has 17 residues. Trimming pared 5 bases from V and 4 bases from J, leaving 23 bases between.

The V call is TRBV11-2, the J call TRBJ1-2; D is uncertain. The CDR3 consists of 14 residues. V lost 1 base and J 2 bases, leaving 8 bases between the germline ends. Germline loops: CDR1 SGHAT, CDR2 FQNNGV. The CDR3 nucleotides are TGTGCCAGCAGCTTAGGGCAGACCAACTATGGCTACACCTTC. Protein product: CASSLGQTNYGYTF.

This chain links TRBV6-1 with TRBJ2-7, with D tentatively TRBD1 (6 bases). V was pared by 2 bases and J by 0 bases, with 11 bases between. Germline V gene lookup returns CDR1 MNHNS and CDR2 SASEGT. The CDR3 extends over 15 amino acids. The CDR3, as DNA: TGTGCCAGCAGTGAAAGTCAGGGGAGCTCCTACGAGCAGTACTTC. As protein: CASSESQGSSYEQYF.

V and J are TRBV25-1 and TRBJ1-2, with D possibly TRBD1 on 6 matching bases. From germline, CDR1 is MGHDK and CDR2 SYGVNS. V lost 3 bases to trimming and J lost 4 bases, with 15 bases between them. The CDR3 runs to 15 residues. The DNA of the CDR3 is TGTGCCAGCAGTGACCGGACAGCTGATAGCTATGGCTACACCTTC. It yields the protein CASSDRTADSYGYTF.

This clone was observed a handful of times. This chain joins TRBV10-2 and TRBJ2-7; possibly TRBD1 or TRBD2 for D (5 bases each). V was clipped by 7 bases and J by 7 bases, with 20 bases between them. Germline V gene data show CDR1 as WSHSY and CDR2 as SAAADI. CDR3 size: 14 residues. The CDR3 DNA sequence: TGCGCCAGCAACCACCCCGGGACCGCGGAGGAGCAGTACTTC. Translating gives CASNHPGTAEEQYF.

The rearrangement joins TRBV2 to TRBJ2-1; D is unresolved. The CDR3 has 13 amino acids. Germline-derived CDR1 and CDR2 are SNHLY and FYNNEI. V was trimmed by 3 bases and J by 5 bases, leaving 8 bases between them. The CDR3 loop reads CASSDYADNEQFF. The CDR3 DNA is TGTGCCAGCAGTGACTACGCCGACAATGAGCAGTTCTTC.

This sequence joins TRBV30 and TRBJ2-3; 8 bases line up with TRBD2. CDR3 length: 14 residues. Germline V gene sequence: CDR1 GTSNPN, CDR2 SVGIG (reference sequence). Trimming at V came to 4 bases and at J to 4 bases, leaving 7 bases not matched to a gene. This CDR3 is CAWNAGGPADTQYF. The CDR3 DNA is TGTGCCTGGAACGCGGGGGGCCCGGCAGATACGCAGTATTTT.

V gene TRBV12-5 combines with J gene TRBJ1-2, with 9 bases matching TRBD1. V trimming: 5 bases; J trimming: 8 bases; junction bases outside the gene matches: 9. CDR3 length: 14 amino acids. Germline loops: CDR1 LGHNT, CDR2 FRNRAP. The chain's CDR3 is CASGTLWTGEGYTF. CDR3 coding DNA: TGTGCTAGTGGTACCCTGTGGACAGGGGAGGGCTACACCTTC.

The chain joins TRBV5-1 to TRBJ1-4, with D perhaps TRBD1 (6 bases). The CDR3 loop spans 17 amino acids. CDR1 and CDR2 (germline): SGHRS, YFSETQ. V was trimmed by 4 bases and J by 0 bases, leaving 16 bases between them. The CDR3 coding sequence is TGCGCCAGCAGCCCCCGATGGACAGCAGCAACTAATGAAAAACTGTTTTTT. Protein sequence: CASSPRWTAATNEKLFF.

The gene calls are TRBV2 and TRBJ2-7; TRBD1 matches at 8 bases. With V trimmed by 2 bases and J by 5 bases, 8 bases remained unmatched. CDR1 is SNHLY and CDR2 is FYNNEI in the germline V gene. The CDR3 is 15 amino acids. The DNA for the CDR3 is TGTGCCAGCAGTGAAATCCGGACAGGGAACGACGAGCAGTACTTC. Translation: CASSEIRTGNDEQYF.

V is TRBV5-1 and J is TRBJ2-5, with D possibly TRBD2 on 5 matching bases. This CDR3 spans 10 amino acids. The germline CDR1 and CDR2 sequences are SGHRS and YFSETQ. V was shortened by 2 bases and J by 10 bases, with 6 bases between the two germline ends. CDR3 sequence: CASSFGDQYF. The CDR3 DNA reads as TGCGCCAGCAGCTTCGGGGACCAGTACTTC.

The CDR3 reads CASGAAGTGELFF. For the CDR3, the DNA is TGTGCTAGTGGCGCGGCGGGCACCGGGGAGCTGTTTTTT. The chain has TRBV12-5 and TRBJ2-2; D perhaps matches TRBD2 (5 bases). Germline values: CDR1 LGHNT, CDR2 FRNRAP. This CDR3 spans 13 amino acids. V lost 6 bases, J lost 4 bases, and 9 bases lay in between.

This sequence joins TRBV9 and TRBJ1-2; 8 positions match TRBD1. This CDR3 is built from 15 residues. The J segment lost 5 bases and the V segment lost 3 bases, leaving 9 bases of the junction unmatched. Per the germline V gene, CDR1 is SGDLS and CDR2 is YYNGEE. The CDR3 loop is CASSAPGTGGYGYTF. DNA of the CDR3: TGTGCCAGCAGCGCCCCCGGGACAGGTGGTTATGGCTACACCTTC. The full variable domain, with the rest looked up from reference TRBV9 and TRBJ1-2, is DSGVTQTPKHLITATGQRVTLRCSPRSGDLSVYWYQQSLDQGLQFLIQYYNGEERAKGNILERFSAQQFPDLHSELNLSSLELGDSALYFCASSAPGTGGYGYTFGSGTRLTVV.

The chain carries TRBV5-1 and TRBJ2-1, with D unclear. Germline V gene data show CDR1 as SGHRS and CDR2 as YFSETQ. The CDR3 has 12 residues. The ends were cut back, 0 bases at V and 7 bases at J, with 5 bases in the middle. The CDR3 coding sequence is TGCGCCAGCAGCTTGGTCAAGAATGAGCAGTTCTTC. Its translation: CASSLVKNEQFF.

This rearrangement joins TRBV4-2 to TRBJ2-3; the match to TRBD2 covers 10 bases. The ends lost 5 bases at V and 4 bases at J; junction bases unmatched: 9. Germline CDR1 is LGHNA and CDR2 is YNFKEQ. The CDR3 runs 16 residues. CDR3 bases: TGTGCCAGCAGCTTAACAAGCGGGGGGGAGGCAGATACGCAGTATTTT. Translated, it gives CASSLTSGGEADTQYF.

In its sample, this clone was seen once. The CDR3 protein is CASSPGGAYEQYF. CDR3 coding DNA: TGTGCCAGCAGCCCCGGGGGAGCCTACGAGCAGTACTTC. The chain joins TRBV5-6 to TRBJ2-7; tentatively, D is TRBD2 (6 bases). The V gene's germline CDR1 is SGHDT and CDR2 YYEEEE. This CDR3 comprises 13 residues. V lost 4 bases and J 2 bases, leaving 10 bases between the germline ends.

This clone was counted between two and nine times. The J gene is TRBJ2-3, the V gene TRBV21-1. TRBV21-1 is a pseudogene. This CDR3 is built from 11 residues. CDR3 in DNA: TGTGCCAGCAGCAAAGCAGATACGCAGTATTTT. Its translation: CASSKADTQYF.

V gene TRBV7-8 combines with J gene TRBJ2-1; 11 bases are shared with TRBD2. J gave up 7 bases and V 4 bases, and 9 bases lay outside the gene matches. The CDR3 sequence is 16 residues long. Germline V CDR1 and CDR2: SGHVS, FQNEAQ. The chain's CDR3 is CASSSAALAGGNEQFF. Here the CDR3 DNA reads TGTGCCAGCAGCTCCGCCGCGCTAGCGGGGGGAAATGAGCAGTTCTTC.

The chain uses TRBV10-1 and TRBJ2-3, with D possibly TRBD1 on 5 matching bases. This CDR3 has 15 residues. CDR1 is WNHNN and CDR2 is SYGVQD in the germline V gene (reference sequence). V gave up 4 bases and J gave up 1 base, with 12 bases separating them. The CDR3 protein is CASSVGVGGTDTQYF. CDR3 DNA sequence: TGCGCCAGCAGTGTAGGGGTTGGGGGCACAGATACGCAGTATTTT.

The chain employs TRBV6-5 and TRBJ2-5, with 12 nucleotides matching TRBD2. Germline V gene sequence: CDR1 MNHEY, CDR2 SVGAGI. CDR3 length: 15 amino acids. The trim removed 5 bases at V and 5 bases at J, leaving 6 bases unmatched. In nucleotides, the CDR3 is TGTGCCAGCAGTCCCGGACTAGCGGGGTTGGAGACCCAGTACTTC. The encoded protein is CASSPGLAGLETQYF.

The chain uses TRBV27 and TRBJ2-5; D gene unclear. The V gene's germline CDR1 is MNHEY and CDR2 SMNVEV (reference sequence). CDR3 size: 14 residues. Trimming left V 5 bases short and J 7 bases short, with 17 bases between. CDR3 bases: TGTGCCAGCAGTCCGACGGTAGAGATGGGGACCCAGTACTTC. It codes for CASSPTVEMGTQYF.

The V and J genes are TRBV6-1 and TRBJ1-3; the D is unclear. CDR3 length: 15 amino acids. The germline V gene encodes CDR1 MNHNS and CDR2 SASEGT. Trimming left V 3 bases short and J 0 bases short, with 9 bases between. CDR3 region: CASSEVGSSGNTIYF. CDR3 in DNA: TGTGCCAGCAGTGAGGTGGGGAGCTCTGGAAACACCATATATTTT.

The chain uses TRBV11-2 and TRBJ2-7, with D maybe TRBD1 (6 bases). CDR1 SGHAT and CDR2 FQNNGV come from the germline V gene. V was shortened by 1 base and J by 3 bases, with 13 bases between the two germline ends. The CDR3 has 15 amino acids. CDR3 region: CASSLGQALYYEQYF. The DNA of the CDR3 is TGTGCCAGCAGCTTAGGACAGGCCCTCTACTACGAGCAGTACTTC.

The rearrangement uses TRBV7-8 and TRBJ2-3; 8 bases align to TRBD2. The CDR3 has 15 amino acids. Germline values: CDR1 SGHVS, CDR2 FQNEAQ. V dropped 5 bases and J dropped 0; count of bases not matched to a gene: 4. The CDR3 DNA sequence: TGTGCCAGCAGCCGGCGGGGGGAGAGCACAGATACGCAGTATTTT. Its translation is CASSRRGESTDTQYF. Variable domain in full (rest from reference TRBV7-8 and TRBJ2-3): GAGVSQSPRYKVAKRGQDVALRCDPISGHVSLFWYQQALGQGPEFLTYFQNEAQLDKSGLPSDRFFAERPEGSVSTLKIQRTQQEDSAVYLCASSRRGESTDTQYFGPGTRLTVL.